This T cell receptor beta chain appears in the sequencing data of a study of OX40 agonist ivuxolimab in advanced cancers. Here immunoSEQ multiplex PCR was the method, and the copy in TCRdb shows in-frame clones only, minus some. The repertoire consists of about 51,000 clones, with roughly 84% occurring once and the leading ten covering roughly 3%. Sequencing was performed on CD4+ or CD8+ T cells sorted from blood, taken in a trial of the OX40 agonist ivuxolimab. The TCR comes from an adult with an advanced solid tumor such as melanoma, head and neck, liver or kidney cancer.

CDR3 nucleotide sequence: TGTGCCAGCAGCTCCCGACAAGGAGAGACCCAGTACTTC. This translates into CASSSRQGETQYF. The chain combines TRBV11-3 with TRBJ2-5; D gene unclear. Germline V gene data show CDR1 as SGHNT and CDR2 as YENEEA. CDR3 length: 13 residues. The V end lost 4 bases, the J end lost 4 bases, and 10 bases lay between the germline ends.